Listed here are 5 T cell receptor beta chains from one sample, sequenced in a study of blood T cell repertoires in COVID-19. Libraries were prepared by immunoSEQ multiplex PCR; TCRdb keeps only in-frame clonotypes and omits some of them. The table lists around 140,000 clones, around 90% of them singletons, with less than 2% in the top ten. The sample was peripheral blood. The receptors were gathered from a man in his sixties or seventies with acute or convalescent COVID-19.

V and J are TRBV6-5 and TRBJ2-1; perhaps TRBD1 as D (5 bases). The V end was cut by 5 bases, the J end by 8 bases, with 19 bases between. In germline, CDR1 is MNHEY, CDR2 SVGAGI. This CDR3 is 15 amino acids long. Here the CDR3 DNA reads TGTGCCAGCAGTACCCTTGCTGGGGCCCGGGATGAGCAGTTCTTC. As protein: CASSTLAGARDEQFF.

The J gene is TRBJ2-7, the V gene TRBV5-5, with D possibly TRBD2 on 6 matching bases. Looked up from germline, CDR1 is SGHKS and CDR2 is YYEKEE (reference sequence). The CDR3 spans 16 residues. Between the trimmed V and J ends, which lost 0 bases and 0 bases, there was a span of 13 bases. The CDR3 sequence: CASSLDPGRSSYEQYF. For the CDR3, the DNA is TGTGCCAGCAGCTTGGATCCGGGGAGGAGCTCCTACGAGCAGTACTTC.

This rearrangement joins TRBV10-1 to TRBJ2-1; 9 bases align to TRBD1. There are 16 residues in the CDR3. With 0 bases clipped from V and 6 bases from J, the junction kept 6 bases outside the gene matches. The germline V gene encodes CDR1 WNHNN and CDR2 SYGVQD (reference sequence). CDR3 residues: CASSESWDRARNEQFF. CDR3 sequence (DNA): TGCGCCAGCAGTGAGTCTTGGGACAGGGCCCGCAATGAGCAGTTCTTC.

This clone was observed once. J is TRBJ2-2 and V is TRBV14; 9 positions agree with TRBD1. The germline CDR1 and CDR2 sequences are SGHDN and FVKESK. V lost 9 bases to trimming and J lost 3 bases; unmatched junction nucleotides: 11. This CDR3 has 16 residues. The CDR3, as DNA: TGTGCCAGAACCCATAACAGGGGGCGGGACACCGGGGAGCTGTTTTTT. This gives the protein CARTHNRGRDTGELFF.

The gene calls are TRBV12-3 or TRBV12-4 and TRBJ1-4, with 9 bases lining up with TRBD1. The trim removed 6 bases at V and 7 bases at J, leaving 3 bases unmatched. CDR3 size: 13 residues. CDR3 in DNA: TGTGCCAGCAGGGGACAGGGTGGTGAAAAACTGTTTTTT. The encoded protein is CASRGQGGEKLFF.